These T cell receptor beta chains were read from a single sample in a study of blood T cells in healthy people across ages. Using its own MiXCR run on the 5' RACE reads, TCRdb lists one record per CDR3 protein. The sample shows around 1,000,000 distinct CDR3 sequences, roughly two fifths of them seen only once. The sample comprised blood. Source of these receptors: a man aged 18 to 35 in good health. The CDR3 runs from the conserved cysteine through the conserved F or W.

V gene	J gene	CDR3 protein
TRBV6-5	TRBJ2-1	CASSRAGGSNNEQFF
TRBV20-1	TRBJ1-4	CSAPGPDEKLFF
TRBV7-2	TRBJ1-3	CASTRGNTIYF
TRBV20-1	TRBJ2-3	CSASRTSGGTRPDTQYF
TRBV7-9	TRBJ2-3	CASLGDTQYF
TRBV5-6	TRBJ2-4	CASSLEREALYNEQYF
TRBV20-1	TRBJ2-7	CSASDPRGSSYEQYF
TRBV5-1	TRBJ2-3	CASSLAAARTGTDTQYF
TRBV2	TRBJ2-7	CASSEPSGTSYEQYF
TRBV20-1	TRBJ2-6	CSARDGNSVSSGANVLTF
TRBV6-5	TRBJ1-1	CASSSSEMAFF
TRBV20-1	TRBJ1-6	CSARDDRGFYSPLHF
TRBV7-2	TRBJ1-1	CASSLGAGDSEAFF
TRBV7-2	TRBJ2-1	CASSLSWAGAYNEQFF
TRBV12-3/TRBV12-4	TRBJ2-7	CASSPGTSGSYEQYF
TRBV7-6	TRBJ1-1	CASSLLAASLNTEAFF
TRBV20-1	TRBJ1-2	CSARDLAVTSWMGYTF
TRBV6-5	TRBJ1-6	CASSYTMDFNSPLHF
TRBV20-1	TRBJ2-1	CSTSPGEQFF
TRBV7-2	TRBJ2-4	CASSNSGPENIQYF
TRBV10-3	TRBJ2-2	CAISEPSGELFF
TRBV29-1	TRBJ2-7	CSVGKDSYEQYF
TRBV12-3/TRBV12-4	TRBJ2-5	CASSPQGEEQYF
TRBV6-5	TRBJ2-7	CASRTSLPYNEQYF
TRBV6-6	TRBJ1-4	CASSETGNPNEKLFF
TRBV7-2	TRBJ2-5	CASSYPGTAPKDEQYF
TRBV15	TRBJ2-1	CATSRDLGLYNEQFF
TRBV4-1	TRBJ1-1	CASSQNTGGTEAFF